The 13 T cell receptor beta chains below all came from one sample that was sequenced in a study of CD8+ T cells in alopecia areata. After isolation, RNA underwent reverse transcription to generate cDNA as the sequencing template. The assay was immunoSEQ multiplex PCR, and TCRdb's table has in-frame clones only and misses some. The sample includes about 270,000 clones, none of them occurring once. Using CD4, CD8alpha, NKG2D, NKG2ACE and other markers, pooled cutaneous lymph node cells were sorted. What was sequenced was CD4+ T cells sorted from a lymph node. These receptors originate from a C3H/HeJ mouse with alopecia areata. Mouse strain MHC haplotype: H2-k.

A note on this clone: Mouse germline and gene names are used. The read ends 4 residues shy of where the CDR3 ends; the end is completed using the germline J gene. The chain employs TRBV13-3 and TRBJ2-2, with no clear D. CDR3 size: 12 residues. V shed 1 base and J shed 4 bases, with 2 bases lying between them. Germline V gene data show CDR1 as NNHDY and CDR2 as SYVADS. The CDR3 is CASSDLTGQLYF. CDR3 DNA, as far as it was read: TGTGCCAGCAGTGATCTCACCGGG.

This clone has ten or more counts. Germline and genes here are mouse. The read terminates 4 residues ahead of where the CDR3 ends, so the germline J gene completes it. Other DNA sequences from this sample encode an identical CDR3 as well. This sequence joins TRBV17 and TRBJ2-1, with D maybe TRBD1 (6 bases). In germline, CDR1 is MNHDT, CDR2 YYDKIL. This CDR3 contains 13 residues. The CDR3: CASSRQGRAEQFF. CDR3 DNA (partial): TGTGCTAGCAGTCGCCAGGGGAGGGCT.

This clone was seen more than once but under ten times. The gene names given are mouse names. The CDR3 end falls 4 residues outside the read, so it is completed with the germline J gene. The chain has TRBV1 and TRBJ2-2, with 10 positions matching TRBD2. With V trimmed by 3 bases and J by 1 base, 5 bases remained unmatched. This CDR3 contains 17 residues. Germline assignment: CDR1 NSQYPW and CDR2 LRSPGD (reference sequence). The CDR3 loop is CTCSAADWGVNTGQLYF. The part of the CDR3 DNA that was read is TGCACCTGCAGTGCCGCAGACTGGGGGGTAAACACCGGG.

Only a few counts were recorded for this clone. The genes and germline here are from mouse. The CDR3 protein is CASSQDGTGENTGQLYF. The sequenced CDR3 bases are TGTGCCAGCAGCCAAGATGGGACTGGGGAGAACACCGGG. V gene TRBV5 combines with J gene TRBJ2-2, with 10 bases lining up with TRBD2. The read stops 4 residues short of the end of the CDR3; the missing end is completed from the germline J gene. V lost 0 bases and J lost 2; bases outside the gene matches: 3. CDR1 LGHNA and CDR2 YNLKQL come from the germline V gene (reference sequence). CDR3 length equals 17 residues.

With regard to this clone: Genes here carry mouse names. The DNA ends 3 residues before the CDR3 does, and the rest of the CDR3 is filled in from the germline J gene. V usage is TRBV1 and J usage is TRBJ1-6; tentatively, D is TRBD1 (5 bases). TRBJ1-6 belongs to the ORF category, with a function that is uncertain. Germline lookup yields CDR1 NSQYPW and CDR2 LRSPGD (reference sequence). The CDR3 runs 14 residues. V was pared by 5 bases and J by 5 bases, with 10 bases between. This CDR3 is CTCSTGSHNSPLYF. The part of the CDR3 DNA that was read is TGCACCTGCAGTACAGGATCCCATAATTCGCCC.

As concerns this clone: The gene symbols are mouse symbols. Read data end 4 residues before the CDR3 end; the end is taken from the germline J gene. This sample also contains other DNA sequences that code for the same CDR3. The V call is TRBV19, the J call TRBJ1-2, with 11 positions matching TRBD1. CDR1 FNHDT and CDR2 SITEND come from the germline V gene (reference sequence). Germline trimming cut 3 bases from V and 2 bases from J; bases unmatched to any gene: 0. The CDR3 covers 14 residues. CDR3: CASSRDRGNSDYTF. The DNA read from the CDR3 is TGTGCCAGCAGTAGGGACAGGGGGAACTCC.

In the case of this clone: Gene names are mouse gene names. Sequencing ends 3 residues short of the CDR3 end; the germline J gene provides the rest. The sample contains more than one DNA sequence encoding this CDR3. The chain has TRBV13-1 and TRBJ1-6; D is perhaps TRBD1 (6 bases). TRBJ1-6 falls under the ORF class, with uncertain function. Trimming pared 3 bases from V and 4 bases from J, leaving 8 bases between. In germline, CDR1 is NSHNY, CDR2 SYGAGN. This CDR3 region has 14 residues. The part of the CDR3 DNA that was read is TGTGCCAGCAGTGTTCAGGGGTATAATTCGCCC. Translation: CASSVQGYNSP. The full CDR3 sequence reads CASSVQGYNSPLYF.

This clone has only a few counts. Genes and germline come from the mouse. The read terminates 4 residues ahead of where the CDR3 ends, so the germline J gene completes it. J is TRBJ2-7 and V is TRBV5; a weak D match, TRBD1 (6 bases). The V gene's germline CDR1 is LGHNA and CDR2 YNLKQL (reference sequence). The CDR3 contains 14 residues. Trimming left V 4 bases short and J 0 bases short, with 10 bases between. CDR3 DNA (partial): TGTGCCAGCAGCCCCCGGGACAACTCCTAT. It codes for CASSPRDNSY. The CDR3, in full, reads CASSPRDNSYEQYF.

For this clone: The genes and germline here are from mouse. The read ends 4 residues early relative to the CDR3; the germline J gene fills the gap. At the DNA level, this CDR3 is encoded by other sequences in the same sample as well. The genes are TRBV13-1 and TRBJ2-1; 9 bases fit TRBD1. CDR1 and CDR2 from the germline V gene are NSHNY and SYGAGN. This CDR3 has 15 residues. V shed 4 bases, J shed 0 bases, and the junction held 2 bases outside the gene matches. Here the CDR3 reads CASSPDRGNYAEQFF. Partial CDR3 DNA: TGTGCCAGCAGTCCGGACAGGGGTAACTATGCT.

A few counts support this clone. The germline and genes are mouse ones. The observed sequence ends 4 residues before the CDR3 terminus, with the missing tail filled in from the germline J gene. The chain has TRBV1 and TRBJ2-1, with 9 positions matching TRBD2. Germline V gene sequence: CDR1 NSQYPW, CDR2 LRSPGD (reference sequence). The J segment lost 3 bases and the V segment lost 7 bases, leaving 4 bases of the junction unmatched. CDR3 length equals 14 residues. The CDR3 reads CTCTPTGGYAEQFF. CDR3 DNA (partial): TGCACCTGCACCCCGACTGGGGGCTATGCT. Drawing the rest from reference TRBV1 and TRBJ2-1, the complete variable domain is VTLLEQNPRWRLVPRGQAVNLRCILKNSQYPWMSWYQQDLQKQLQWLFTLRSPGDKEVKSLPGADYLATRVTDTELRLQVANMSQGRTLYCTCTPTGGYAEQFFGPGTRLTVL.

This clone was counted ten times or more. Germline and genes: mouse. The sequence runs out 4 residues before the end of the CDR3; the remainder is reconstructed from the germline J gene. The chain has TRBV19 and TRBJ2-3; unclear D gene. Trimming shortened V by 3 bases and J by 0 bases, and 8 bases separated the two germline ends. Germline CDR1 and CDR2: FNHDT and SITEND (reference sequence). The CDR3 runs 14 residues. The CDR3: CASSTSLSAETLYF. The CDR3 bases that were read are TGTGCCAGCAGTACCAGCCTTAGTGCAGAA.

Points on this clone: Genes and germline are mouse. This sample includes further DNA sequences coding for the same CDR3. Incomplete CDR3 DNA: TGTGCCAGCAGCCAAGCCGGGACTGGGAACTAT. Its translation is CASSQAGTGNY. The entire CDR3 protein reads CASSQAGTGNYEQYF. The J gene is TRBJ2-7, the V gene TRBV5, with 9 bases that match TRBD2. The CDR3 extends 4 residues past the end of the read, so its final part is completed from the germline J gene. Trimming removed 1 base from V and 3 bases from J; junction bases left unmatched: 4. The CDR3 runs to 15 residues. The germline V gene has CDR1 LGHNA and CDR2 YNLKQL (reference sequence).

This clone showed up just a few times. These gene names are mouse names. This CDR3 reads CAWRNSSYNSPLYF. Partial CDR3 DNA: TGTGCCTGGAGGAACAGTTCCTATAATTCGCCC. V and J are TRBV31 and TRBJ1-6; D is unresolved. The read terminates 3 residues before the CDR3 end, so the remaining end is supplied by the germline J gene. TRBJ1-6 is identified as an open reading frame with a role that is uncertain. CDR1 is GKSSPN, CDR2 SITVG, per germline. With 3 bases removed from V and 0 bases from J, the gap between germline ends came to 6 bases. The CDR3 extends over 14 amino acids.